A selection of T cell receptor beta chains follows, all from one sample in a study of vaccination effects on CD4 cells after COVID-19. No antigens are known for them. Generated by immunoSEQ multiplex PCR, the TCRdb table keeps only in-frame clones and is missing some. The sample yields tens of thousands of clones, approximately 80% seen once. Source: CD4+ T cells from PBMCs cultured with HCoV-NL63 spike peptides, taken before COVID-19 vaccination. Every receptor here comes from a human donor who had a prior SARS-CoV-2 infection. The CDR3 runs from the conserved cysteine through the conserved F or W. D genes are given only for firm matches. Clone size is shown for a subset of rows, as once, few, many or a class of expanded clone.

cdr3_nt,cdr3_aa,j_call,clone_size,v_call,d_call
TGTGCCAGCAGCTCCGCGGTGACAGATACGCAGTATTTT,CASSSAVTDTQYF,TRBJ2-3,.,TRBV14,.
TGTGCCAGCTCACCTACCGGCCCGGGGGTCTTCACGTTGGATAGCACCATATATTTT,CASSPTGPGVFTLDSTIYF,TRBJ1-3,.,TRBV18,.
TGTGCCAGCAGTTGGAGTCGCGGGAGGACAGATACGCAGTATTTT,CASSWSRGRTDTQYF,TRBJ2-3,.,TRBV25-1,TRBD2
TGTGCCAGCAAAGGTTTGGGGGGGGCCGGGGAGCTGTTTTTT,CASKGLGGAGELFF,TRBJ2-2,.,TRBV6-5,TRBD2
TGTGCCAGCTCCCGAGGACTAGCGGGGAGTAGCGAGCAGTACTTC,CASSRGLAGSSEQYF,TRBJ2-7,.,TRBV18,TRBD2
TGTGCCAGCAGTTACATAAGCGGGGGGGCGAATTACTTC,CASSYISGGANYF,TRBJ2-7,.,TRBV6-5,TRBD2
TGTGCCAGCAGCGTGACAGGGGGACGGGCAGATACGCAGTATTTT,CASSVTGGRADTQYF,TRBJ2-3,.,TRBV2,TRBD1
TGTGCCAGCAGTGAAGCAGGGGGGTCTTATTTTTATGGCTACACCTTC,CASSEAGGSYFYGYTF,TRBJ1-2,.,TRBV2,.
TGTGCCAGCAGCCTCAAGTCCAAGGGGGCGAGGGACCCCTACGAGCAGTACTTC,CASSLKSKGARDPYEQYF,TRBJ2-7,once,TRBV4-2,TRBD1
TGTGCCAGTAGTATAGGACAGGGACAGGTTCAGCCCCAGCATTTT,CASSIGQGQVQPQHF,TRBJ1-5,.,TRBV19,TRBD1
TGTGCCAGCAGTTATGAAACGGGGAACACTGAAGCTTTCTTT,CASSYETGNTEAFF,TRBJ1-1,.,TRBV6-1,.
TGCGCCAGCAGCTTCCGGGAGACCTCCTACGAGCAGTACTTC,CASSFRETSYEQYF,TRBJ2-7,.,TRBV5-1,.
TGTGCCAGCAAGAGGGAAAACCGAGGGAATGAGCAGTTCTTC,CASKRENRGNEQFF,TRBJ2-1,.,TRBV6-4,.
TGTGCCAGCAGGAGGGAGGGTGACGAGCAGTACTTC,CASRREGDEQYF,TRBJ2-7,.,TRBV12-3/TRBV12-4,TRBD2
TGTGCCAGCAGCCAACACTCCTCGCCGGGTTACGCAGATACGCAGTATTTT,CASSQHSSPGYADTQYF,TRBJ2-3,.,TRBV7-6,.
TGCGCCAGCACTACCGGGGCTTCCCAAGAGACCCAGTACTTC,CASTTGASQETQYF,TRBJ2-5,once,TRBV5-1,.
TGTGCCAGCAGCTTGGCCGGGAGGGGGGCCGGTAGCAATCAGCCCCAGCATTTT,CASSLAGRGAGSNQPQHF,TRBJ1-5,.,TRBV5-6,.
TGTGCCAGCAGCTTAGCCCTCACGGGCCGTCGGAAGGTGGACACTGAAGCTTTCTTT,CASSLALTGRRKVDTEAFF,TRBJ1-1,.,TRBV7-8,.
TGTGCCAGCAGCTTATTACCCGTAGCGGGGGCGAACACAGATACGCAGTATTTT,CASSLLPVAGANTDTQYF,TRBJ2-3,.,TRBV7-6,TRBD2
TGTGCCAGCAGTTTCGAGCGGGAGGGCCGGGGACAAGAGACCCAGTACTTC,CASSFEREGRGQETQYF,TRBJ2-5,.,TRBV11-3,TRBD2
TGTGCCAGCAGCCAAGGACAGGGGGCCCTCTACGAGCAGTACTTC,CASSQGQGALYEQYF,TRBJ2-7,.,TRBV7-2,TRBD1
TGTGCCAGCAGTGAGCTATTTTGGGGGGGCCGATACACAGATACGCAGTATTTT,CASSELFWGGRYTDTQYF,TRBJ2-3,.,TRBV6-1,.
TGTGCCAGCAGCAAAGGGGAAACAGGGTACTATGGCTACACCTTC,CASSKGETGYYGYTF,TRBJ1-2,few,TRBV14,.
TGTGCCAGCAGCGCCTCGCGACGGGGGAACTACAATGAGCAGTTCTTC,CASSASRRGNYNEQFF,TRBJ2-1,.,TRBV6-2/TRBV6-3,.
TGTGCCAGCTCATCACAGGCCTCGAACACTGAAGCTTTCTTT,CASSSQASNTEAFF,TRBJ1-1,.,TRBV18,.
TGTGCCAGCTCACCCACAGGGAATCAGCCCCAGCATTTT,CASSPTGNQPQHF,TRBJ1-5,.,TRBV18,.
TGTGCCAGCAGCGTACTGGGACTAGCGGGGATCAATGAGCAGTTCTTC,CASSVLGLAGINEQFF,TRBJ2-1,.,TRBV9,TRBD2
TGTGCCAGCAGTGCAGGGTCGATTGGCGAGACCCAGTACTTC,CASSAGSIGETQYF,TRBJ2-5,.,TRBV5-6,.
TGTGCCACCAGCTTTGGCTCCCCCACAGATACGCAGTATTTT,CATSFGSPTDTQYF,TRBJ2-3,.,TRBV15,.
TGTGCCAGCAGTGGTAGGGCTGGCTATGGCTACACCTTC,CASSGRAGYGYTF,TRBJ1-2,.,TRBV12-3/TRBV12-4,.
TGTGCCAGCAGCTTATTCCGGGGTGACTATAATTCACCCCTCCACTTT,CASSLFRGDYNSPLHF,TRBJ1-6,few,TRBV7-2,.
TGTGCCAGCAGTCAGACTAGCGGGGCCCCCTACGAGCAGTACTTC,CASSQTSGAPYEQYF,TRBJ2-7,.,TRBV3-1/TRBV3-2,TRBD2
TGTGCCAGCAGTTCGTCCAGGGGGGAGGCTGAAAAACTGTTTTTT,CASSSSRGEAEKLFF,TRBJ1-4,once,TRBV6-2/TRBV6-3,TRBD1
TGTGCCAGCAGCCGCTGGGGGATCACATCCTGG,CASSRWGITSW,TRBJ1-3,.,TRBV6-5,.
TGTGCCAGCAGCTTGGGGATGACAGGGTCATCAGATACGCAGTATTTT,CASSLGMTGSSDTQYF,TRBJ2-3,.,TRBV5-8,TRBD1
TGCGCCAGCAGCCCAGACGGAGAGTCACCCCTCCACTTT,CASSPDGESPLHF,TRBJ1-6,.,TRBV5-1,.
TGTGCCAGCCGTCGGGAACACTCCCTGGGTGAGCAGTTCTTC,CASRREHSLGEQFF,TRBJ2-1,.,TRBV6-4,.
TGTGCCAGTAGTAGGACCTCTGGCACAGATACGCAGTATTTT,CASSRTSGTDTQYF,TRBJ2-3,.,TRBV19,.
TGTGCCAGCTCACCTGAACAAGAGACCCAGTACTTC,CASSPEQETQYF,TRBJ2-5,.,TRBV18,.
TGTGCCAGCAGCCCTACTAGCGGGAGGGGGTGGGAGCAGTTCTTC,CASSPTSGRGWEQFF,TRBJ2-1,.,TRBV7-2,TRBD2